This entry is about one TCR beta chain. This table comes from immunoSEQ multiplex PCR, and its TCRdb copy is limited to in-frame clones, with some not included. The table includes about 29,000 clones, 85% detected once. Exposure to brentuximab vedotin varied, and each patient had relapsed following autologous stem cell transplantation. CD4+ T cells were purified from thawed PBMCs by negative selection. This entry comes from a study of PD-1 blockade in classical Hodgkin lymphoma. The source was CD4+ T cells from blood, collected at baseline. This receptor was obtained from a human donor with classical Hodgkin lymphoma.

The CDR3 nucleotides read TGCGCCAGCAGCTTGGAGGCAGGGAGGGCAGAGACCCAGTACTTC. This gives the protein CASSLEAGRAETQYF. This chain joins TRBV5-1 and TRBJ2-5; 7 bases are shared with TRBD2. Germline trimming cut 0 bases from V and 4 bases from J; bases unmatched to any gene: 6. The germline gives CDR1 SGHRS, CDR2 YFSETQ. CDR3 length equals 15 residues.